The clone carrying this TCR beta chain was counted only a few times. CDR3 length equals 15 residues. V gave up 5 bases and J gave up 6 bases, with 19 bases separating them. Looked up from germline, CDR1 is SGHTA and CDR2 is FQGNSA. The data derive from a study of T-cell memory formation after mild COVID-19. TCRdb re-called the 5' RACE reads with MiXCR, one entry per CDR3 protein. The profile shows about 200,000 distinct CDR3 sequences, over 9% of them singletons. The chain recombines TRBV7-2 with TRBJ1-1, with D perhaps matching TRBD1 (6 bases). The sample comprised PBMCs or a T cell subset sorted from them (not recorded which). This TCR derives from a man aged 18 to 29 who had mild COVID-19 (a few samples of this study predate the infection). Cell type and time point are not known. The CDR3, as DNA: TGTGCCAGCAGCCCCAATACCGGACAGCCTCCTGAAGCTTTCTTT. This codes for CASSPNTGQPPEAFF. Using reference TRBV7-2 and TRBJ1-1 for the parts outside the CDR3, the full variable domain is GAGVSQSPSNKVTEKGKDVELRCDPISGHTALYWYRQSLGQGLEFLIYFQGNSAPDKSGLPSDRFSAERTGGSVSTLTIQRTQQEDSAVYLCASSPNTGQPPEAFFGQGTRLTVV.